The T cell receptor beta chain described here comes from a study of a mutant IDH1 vaccine in newly diagnosed glioma. In the study overall: Radiotherapy, temozolomide, or both had been given previously, and both were given to most. Study-level points and caveats: Vaccine-induced immune responses were detected in roughly 93% of patients.

Indicated time point: baseline, week 1 (first vaccination visit). Treatment: pre-vaccination baseline after standard-of-care therapy. As to this clone: Its antigen is not known.

Repertoires were generated with immunoSEQ multiplex PCR, while TCRdb's copy carries only in-frame clones and drops some. Of approximately 67,000 clones in the sample, around 80% were seen once. This CDR3 region has 15 residues. From germline, CDR1 is LGHNA and CDR2 YNFKEQ. The trim removed 0 bases at V and 6 bases at J, leaving 5 bases unmatched. This clonotype originated in a woman aged 18-35 years with glioma. Some clones in this sample may be carry-over from other donors' samples. The material sequenced was peripheral blood mononuclear cells (PBMCs), taken from a glioma patient treated with radiotherapy, temozolomide or both. This sequence joins TRBV4-2 and TRBJ2-7, with 10 bases identical to TRBD2. This chain's CDR3 is CASSQEGGLASEQYF. The CDR3 nucleotides are TGTGCCAGCAGCCAAGAAGGGGGACTAGCGAGCGAGCAGTACTTC.